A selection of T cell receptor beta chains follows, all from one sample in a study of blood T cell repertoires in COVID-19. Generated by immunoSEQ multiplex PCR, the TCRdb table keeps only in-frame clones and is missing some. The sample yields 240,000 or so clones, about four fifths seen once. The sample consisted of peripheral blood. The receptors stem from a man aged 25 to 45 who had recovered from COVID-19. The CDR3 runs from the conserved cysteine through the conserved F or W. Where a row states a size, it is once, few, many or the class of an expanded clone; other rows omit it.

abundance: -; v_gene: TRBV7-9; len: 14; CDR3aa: CASSARDSLTEAFF
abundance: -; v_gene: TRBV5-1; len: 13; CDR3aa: CASSSGYSYGYTF
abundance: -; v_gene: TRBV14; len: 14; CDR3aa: CASSQGAQGVGYTF
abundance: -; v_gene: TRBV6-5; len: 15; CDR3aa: CASSSQGAPLYGYTF
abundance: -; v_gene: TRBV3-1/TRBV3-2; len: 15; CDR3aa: CASSLGRGPYNEQFF
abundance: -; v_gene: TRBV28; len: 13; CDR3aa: CASTSGYKNIQYF
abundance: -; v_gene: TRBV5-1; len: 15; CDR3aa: CASSLRGGGNQPQHF
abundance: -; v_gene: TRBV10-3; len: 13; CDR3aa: CAISDGGSFEAFF
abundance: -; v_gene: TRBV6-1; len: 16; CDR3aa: CASSEDWVTAGYEQYF
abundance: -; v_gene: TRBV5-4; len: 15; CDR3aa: CASSSVTGGQETQYF
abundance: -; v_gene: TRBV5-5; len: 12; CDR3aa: CASSSWTDTQYF
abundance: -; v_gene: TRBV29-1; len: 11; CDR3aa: CSVRRNTEAFF
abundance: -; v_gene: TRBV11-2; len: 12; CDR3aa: CASSTGGKTQYF
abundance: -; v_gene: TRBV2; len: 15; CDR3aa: CASSGTSGGSNEQFF
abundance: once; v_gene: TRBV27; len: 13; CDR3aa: CASRGARSETQYF
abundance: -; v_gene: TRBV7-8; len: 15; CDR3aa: CASSPGGGGYTEAFF
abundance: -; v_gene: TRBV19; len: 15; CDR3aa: CASSIRLAGRNEQFF
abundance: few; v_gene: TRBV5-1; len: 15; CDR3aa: CASSFTGTGGEKLFF
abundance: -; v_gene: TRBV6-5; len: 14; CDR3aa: CASRGQGWGEKLFF
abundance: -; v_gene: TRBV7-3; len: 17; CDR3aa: CASSLTAASDAYNEQFF
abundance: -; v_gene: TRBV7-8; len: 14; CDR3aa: CASSLRLGDYGYTF
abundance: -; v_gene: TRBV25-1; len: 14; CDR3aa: CASSEGAANEKLFF
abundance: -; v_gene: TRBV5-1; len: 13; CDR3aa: CASSFDKSGAQYF
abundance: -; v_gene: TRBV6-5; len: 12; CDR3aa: CASSYEEGEAFF
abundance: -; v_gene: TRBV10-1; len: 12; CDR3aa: CASSTGIDTQYF
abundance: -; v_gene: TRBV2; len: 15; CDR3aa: CASREPQQGIYEQYF
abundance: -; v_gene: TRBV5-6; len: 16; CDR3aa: CASSLDWRGITDTQYF
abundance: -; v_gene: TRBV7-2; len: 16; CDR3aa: CASSPQGPGSNQPQHF